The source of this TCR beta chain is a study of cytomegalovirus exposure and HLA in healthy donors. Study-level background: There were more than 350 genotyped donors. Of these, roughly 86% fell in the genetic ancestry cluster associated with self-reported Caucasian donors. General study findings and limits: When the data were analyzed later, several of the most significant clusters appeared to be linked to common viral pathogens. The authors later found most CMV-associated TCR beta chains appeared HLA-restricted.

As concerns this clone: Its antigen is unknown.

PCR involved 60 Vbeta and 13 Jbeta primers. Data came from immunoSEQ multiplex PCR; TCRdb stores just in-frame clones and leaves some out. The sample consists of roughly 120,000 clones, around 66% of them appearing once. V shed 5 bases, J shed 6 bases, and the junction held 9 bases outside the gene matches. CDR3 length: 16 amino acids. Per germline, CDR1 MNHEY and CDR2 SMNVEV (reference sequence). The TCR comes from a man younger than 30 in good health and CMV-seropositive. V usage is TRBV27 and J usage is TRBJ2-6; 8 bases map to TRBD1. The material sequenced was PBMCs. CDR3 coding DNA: TGTGCCAGCAGTCCCGGACAGGGTGGTAAGGCCAACGTCCTGACTTTC. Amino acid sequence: CASSPGQGGKANVLTF.